The clone carrying this T cell receptor (beta chain) has ten or more counts. The CDR3 is 15 residues long. In germline, CDR1 is DFQATT, CDR2 SNEGSKA (reference sequence). The ends lost 1 base at V and 2 bases at J; junction bases unmatched: 5. Time point noted: newly diagnosed GD, antithyroid drugs for less than 3 months. Isolated PBMC RNA provided the starting material for the TCR library. Staff drew around 8.5 milliliters of peripheral blood into EDTA tubes. This sample is drawn from a study of regulatory T cells in long-lasting Graves disease. Overall study: Recently diagnosed Graves' patients had received antithyroid drugs for under 3 months.

The TCR beta library used iRepertoire HTBI primers with Arm-PCR amplification of CDR3. TCRdb itself ran the multiplex PCR reads through MiXCR, one entry per CDR3 protein. The table includes 250,000 or so distinct CDR3 sequences, 18% detected once. These data were likewise used in another study, on T cells in Graves' hyperthyroidism and ophthalmopathy. That study reports: Clonotypes that were expanded in thyroid above 0.001 mostly appeared in blood too.

Material: peripheral blood mononuclear cells (PBMCs), obtained at new diagnosis, from a patient treated with antithyroid drugs. This TCR was recovered from a woman aged 25 to 39 with Graves disease. J is TRBJ2-5 and V is TRBV20-1; TRBD2 matches at 9 bases. Here the CDR3 DNA reads TGCAGTGCTAGAGCTGTTAGCGGGGGTCAAGAGACCCAGTACTTC. Its translation is CSARAVSGGQETQYF.